What follows are 14 T cell receptor beta chains derived from one specimen sequenced in a study of CD8+ T cells in alopecia areata. Extraction of RNA preceded its reverse transcription into cDNA, which served as the sequencing template. The assay was immunoSEQ multiplex PCR, and TCRdb's table has in-frame clones only and misses some. This sample has 110,000 to 150,000 clones; around 58% occur once, and the top ten carry 5% to 7%. Sequenced material: CD4+ T cells sorted from blood, taken at week 0. These receptors originate from a human donor with alopecia areata.

In its sample, this clone was seen a few times. The chain carries TRBV6-5 and TRBJ1-5; D unresolved. Trimming removed 5 bases from V and 5 bases from J, with 16 bases in between. CDR1 and CDR2 (germline): MNHEY, SVGAGI. The length of the CDR3 is 15 residues. The DNA for the CDR3 is TGTGCCAGCAGTCGAGGACCCCTGGCGGATCAGCCCCAGCATTTT. Protein: CASSRGPLADQPQHF.

J is TRBJ1-1 and V is TRBV6-5, with D possibly TRBD1 on 5 matching bases. The CDR3 covers 15 residues. Germline values: CDR1 MNHEY, CDR2 SVGAGI. Between the trimmed V and J ends, which lost 2 bases and 10 bases, there was a span of 20 bases. The CDR3 region is CASSYQGGSSSRAFF. The CDR3 DNA follows: TGTGCCAGCAGTTACCAGGGAGGGTCTTCATCAAGAGCTTTCTTT.

This chain uses TRBV7-2 with TRBJ1-5; 8 bases line up with TRBD1. This CDR3 contains 16 residues. The V and J ends lost 2 bases and 5 bases, in that order; junction bases with no gene match: 8. Germline CDR1 SGHTA, CDR2 FQGNSA. CDR3 DNA: TGTGCCAGCAGCTTAATGGCAGGGGGCGCTCATCAGCCCCAGCATTTT. Residues: CASSLMAGGAHQPQHF.

The chain carries TRBV6-1 and TRBJ1-2; 8 positions match TRBD1. V lost 2 bases and J lost 8; bases outside the gene matches: 4. The CDR3 loop spans 13 amino acids. Germline V gene sequence: CDR1 MNHNS, CDR2 SASEGT. CDR3 loop: CASSELPGGGYTF. CDR3 coding DNA: TGTGCCAGCAGTGAACTCCCAGGGGGCGGCTACACCTTC.

The chain recombines TRBV11-2 with TRBJ2-6; D tentatively fits TRBD1 or TRBD2 (5 bases each). Germline assignment: CDR1 SGHAT and CDR2 FQNNGV. Deletions cut 7 bases from V and 0 bases from J, with 10 bases between. The CDR3 is 15 amino acids. CDR3 nucleotide sequence: TGTGCCAGCATACGGGACCCCTCTGGGGCCAACGTCCTGACTTTC. Its translation is CASIRDPSGANVLTF.

The V gene is TRBV6-1, the J gene TRBJ1-4, with D tentatively TRBD1 (6 bases). This CDR3 has 13 residues. Trimming shortened V by 8 bases and J by 7 bases, and 14 bases separated the two germline ends. The germline V gene encodes CDR1 MNHNS and CDR2 SASEGT. The CDR3 DNA reads as TGTGCCAGCCGAAGACAGGAAGGTGAAAAACTGTTTTTT. Protein: CASRRQEGEKLFF.

V and J are TRBV30 and TRBJ2-1, with 16 bases matching TRBD2. Germline values: CDR1 GTSNPN, CDR2 SVGIG (reference sequence). V shed 2 bases and J 15 bases; nucleotides not matched to a gene: 7. CDR3 length: 14 amino acids. CDR3 bases: TGTGCCTGGAGTCCGGGACTAGCGGGGGGGCCGGCGTTCTTC. This codes for CAWSPGLAGGPAFF. Complete variable domain (other parts from reference TRBV30 and TRBJ2-1): SQTIHQWPATLVQPVGSPLSLECTVEGTSNPNLYWYRQAAGRGLQLLFYSVGIGQISSEVPQNLSASRPQDRQFILSSKKLLLSDSGFYLCAWSPGLAGGPAFFGPGTRLTVL.

This chain links TRBV7-8 with TRBJ2-5; TRBD1 agrees at 7 bases. Germline-derived CDR1 and CDR2 are SGHVS and FQNEAQ. CDR3 length: 13 residues. The V gene end was trimmed by 5 bases and the J gene end by 5 bases; junction bases not matched to a gene: 5. The CDR3 DNA reads TGTGCCAGCAGCCGCCAGACAGGGGAGACCCAGTACTTC. Its translation: CASSRQTGETQYF.

The rearrangement uses TRBV11-2 and TRBJ2-1, with 7 nucleotides matching TRBD2. The CDR3 runs 14 residues. Looked up from germline, CDR1 is SGHAT and CDR2 is FQNNGV. V lost 3 bases, J lost 6 bases, and 5 bases stayed unmatched. The DNA for the CDR3 is TGTGCCAGCAGCTTGGAAACTAGCGCCAATGAGCAGTTCTTC. Its protein is CASSLETSANEQFF. Based on the CDR3 plus reference TRBV11-2 and TRBJ2-1, the full variable domain is EAGVAQSPRYKIIEKRQSVAFWCNPISGHATLYWYQQILGQGPKLLIQFQNNGVVDDSQLPKDRFSAERLKGVDSTLKIQPAKLEDSAVYLCASSLETSANEQFFGPGTRLTVL.

The chain has TRBV30 and TRBJ1-5, with D unresolved. CDR1 and CDR2 from the germline V gene are GTSNPN and SVGIG (reference sequence). Between the trimmed V and J ends, which lost 0 bases and 4 bases, there was a span of 7 bases. The CDR3 runs to 13 residues. The DNA of the CDR3 is TGTGCCTGGAGTGTTATGGGGAATCAGCCCCAGCATTTT. Encoded protein: CAWSVMGNQPQHF.

V usage is TRBV7-8 and J usage is TRBJ1-2; TRBD1 is a possible D gene (5 bases). V lost 2 bases and J lost 7, with 8 bases in between. The germline gives CDR1 SGHVS, CDR2 FQNEAQ. This CDR3 is 12 amino acids long. The CDR3 loop is CASSLPTAGYTF. In DNA form, the CDR3 reads TGTGCCAGCAGCTTACCGACAGCTGGCTACACCTTC.

This clone has just a few counts. The chain uses TRBV29-1 and TRBJ2-7; 10 bases map to TRBD1. The V gene end was trimmed by 6 bases and the J gene end by 4 bases; junction bases not matched to a gene: 6. This CDR3 has 13 amino acids. From germline, CDR1 is SQVTM and CDR2 ANQGSEA. This CDR3 reads CSVGQGKEYEQYF. The CDR3 DNA follows: TGCAGCGTGGGACAGGGGAAAGAGTACGAGCAGTACTTC.

The chain uses TRBV9 and TRBJ2-3, with D possibly matching TRBD1 (5 bases). The germline V gene encodes CDR1 SGDLS and CDR2 YYNGEE. Trimming left V 2 bases short and J 4 bases short, with 11 bases between. CDR3 length: 14 amino acids. CDR3 nucleotide sequence: TGTGCCAGCAGCGTGGGGCACGGCTCAGATACGCAGTATTTT. It translates to CASSVGHGSDTQYF.

This chain uses TRBV29-1 with TRBJ2-1; the D call may be TRBD1 or TRBD2 (5 bases each). Germline V CDR1 and CDR2: SQVTM, ANQGSEA. The V gene lost 4 bases and the J gene lost 5 bases, with 9 bases spanning the gap. The CDR3 extends over 12 amino acids. The CDR3 is CSVARGDNEQFF. In DNA form, the CDR3 reads TGCAGCGTTGCGAGAGGGGACAATGAGCAGTTCTTC.